This T cell receptor beta chain emerged from a study of blood T cell repertoires in COVID-19. Study-level background: T cells, B-cell-depleted T cells, or PBMCs provided the cDNA or gDNA that served as material.

The CDR3 covers 15 residues. CDR1 is WNHNN, CDR2 SYGVQD, per germline (reference sequence). V was clipped by 3 bases and J by 4 bases; unmatched bases: 1. Seattle-derived patients entered the study during active infection and were followed longitudinally. As originally analysed: Amplification from reference gene primers served as the basis for estimated nucleated cell counts. Using immunoSEQ multiplex PCR, the repertoire was profiled, and TCRdb retains in-frame clones only, with some absent. Clonal size and the V and J genes are those of that table, whereas D and trimming came from the DNA. The table has over 250,000 clones, 65% to 85% seen once.

The chain combines TRBV10-1 with TRBJ2-3; TRBD2 aligns across 13 bases. The receptor comes from a human donor with COVID-19, enrolled during active disease. The donor label of this sample is uncertain. Sequenced sample: peripheral blood. The CDR3 coding sequence is TGCGCCAGCAGTGATGGACTAGCGGGAGCAGATACGCAGTATTTT. This translates into CASSDGLAGADTQYF.